This note documents a single TCR beta chain sequence. These data are taken from a study of blood T cell repertoires in COVID-19. This table comes from immunoSEQ multiplex PCR, and its TCRdb copy is limited to in-frame clones, with some not included. This table has about 260,000 clones, around 89% appearing once. V was pared by 6 bases and J by 0 bases, with 8 bases of the junction left unmatched. Germline loops: CDR1 MNHEY, CDR2 SVGEGT. This CDR3 contains 15 residues. V is TRBV6-2 or TRBV6-3 and J is TRBJ2-7; 7 nucleotides line up with TRBD1. The sequenced sample consisted of peripheral blood. The TCR comes from a man aged 60 to 69 who had recovered from COVID-19. The CDR3 region is CASSPPGQSSYEQYF. The DNA of the CDR3 is TGTGCCAGCAGCCCACCGGGACAGAGCTCCTACGAGCAGTACTTC.